Below, 8 T cell receptor beta chains from the same sample are listed, as sequenced in a study of blood T cell repertoires in COVID-19. Using immunoSEQ multiplex PCR, the repertoire was profiled, and TCRdb retains in-frame clones only, with some absent. The table lists roughly 200,000 clones, about 85% of them singletons. Sequenced material: PBMCs or T cells enriched from blood (not recorded which). The receptor set was obtained from a man in his forties who had recovered from COVID-19.

A remark on this clone: One junction end does not reproduce the germline sequence, and a read error may be involved. The CDR3 region has the DNA TGTGCTAGCAGCTTGGGCAGTCAGTCCGAGCAGTACTTC. This codes for CASSLGSQSEQYF. The chain combines TRBV7-7 with TRBJ2-7; D not resolved. CDR1 is SSHAT, CDR2 FNYEAQ, per germline (reference sequence). CDR3 size: 13 residues.

The count of this clone is one. V usage is TRBV30 and J usage is TRBJ2-6; D unresolved. The CDR3 is made up of 15 amino acids. Germline loops: CDR1 GTSNPN, CDR2 SVGIG (reference sequence). Trimming removed 4 bases from V and 0 bases from J, with 10 bases in between. The CDR3 sequence: CAWTLDTSGANVLTF. The CDR3 DNA reads as TGTGCCTGGACCCTCGACACCTCTGGGGCCAACGTCCTGACTTTC.

Judged by abundance, this clone is medium-sized. This CDR3 reads CASSEPALGLYEQYF. The CDR3 bases are TGCGCCAGCAGTGAGCCGGCCCTGGGCCTTTACGAGCAGTACTTC. This chain connects TRBV10-2 to TRBJ2-7; no firm D call. The V end was cut by 2 bases, the J end by 4 bases, with 15 bases between. The CDR3 loop spans 15 amino acids. Germline V gene lookup returns CDR1 WSHSY and CDR2 SAAADI.

The rearrangement links TRBV29-1 to TRBJ1-4; D is undetermined. CDR1 is SQVTM, CDR2 ANQGSEA, per germline. V was clipped by 4 bases and J by 6 bases, with 12 bases between them. The CDR3 contains 13 residues. Written as DNA, the CDR3 is TGCAGCGTTGGTTGGGCAGGTGATGAAAAACTGTTTTTT. Translating gives CSVGWAGDEKLFF.

The rearrangement uses TRBV5-1 and TRBJ1-2, with 10 nucleotides matching TRBD1. The CDR3 contains 17 residues. Germline loops: CDR1 SGHRS, CDR2 YFSETQ. The ends lost 0 bases at V and 4 bases at J; junction bases unmatched: 9. The CDR3 reads CASSLGYRGQGFYGYTF. The CDR3 nucleotides read TGCGCCAGCAGCTTGGGGTATCGGGGACAGGGGTTCTATGGCTACACCTTC.

The V and J genes are TRBV27 and TRBJ2-7; D possibly corresponds to TRBD1 (5 bases). The germline V gene encodes CDR1 MNHEY and CDR2 SMNVEV (reference sequence). V lost 5 bases and J 0 bases, leaving 8 bases between the germline ends. The CDR3 runs to 13 residues. The CDR3 DNA sequence: TGTGCCAGCAGTGCGACAGACTCCTACGAGCAGTACTTC. It encodes CASSATDSYEQYF.

The V and J genes are TRBV11-2 and TRBJ1-4, with D maybe TRBD1 (6 bases). Per germline, CDR1 SGHAT and CDR2 FQNNGV. V lost 0 bases and J 1 base, leaving 18 bases between the germline ends. The CDR3 covers 19 residues. Written as DNA, the CDR3 is TGTGCCAGCAGCTTAGATCGAAGGAACAGGGAGGGAACTAATGAAAAACTGTTTTTT. Its protein is CASSLDRRNREGTNEKLFF.

The table lists this clone with a count of one. This may stem from a read error, because a much larger clone lies one nucleotide away. The chain couples TRBV11-2 to TRBJ2-5, with TRBD1 as a possible D gene (6 bases). This CDR3 is 14 amino acids long. The V end lost 7 bases, the J end lost 1 base, and 13 bases lay between the germline ends. Germline V gene sequence: CDR1 SGHAT, CDR2 FQNNGV. DNA of the CDR3: TGTGCCAGCACCCAAATAGGGGGCCAAGAGACCCAGTACTTC. Encoded protein: CASTQIGGQETQYF.